The entry that follows covers one T cell receptor beta chain sequence. Attachment of unique molecular identifiers to individual cDNA molecules was performed. TCRdb passed the 5' RACE reads through MiXCR, listing each CDR3 protein once. The sample lists more than 85,000 distinct CDR3 sequences; roughly 15% were seen once. This sample was taken from a study of early T cells in non-severe SARS-CoV-2 infection. About the study: Chains stayed unpaired after sequencing of bulk RNA from unsorted whole blood.

The germline V gene encodes CDR1 SQVTM and CDR2 ANQGSEA. The V end was cut by 5 bases, the J end by 3 bases, with 4 bases between. This CDR3 region has 11 residues. This clonotype was sampled from an adult who was a healthcare worker with PCR-confirmed SARS-CoV-2 infection or an uninfected control (not recorded which). This rearrangement joins TRBV29-1 to TRBJ2-2; D gene uncertain. The specimen was whole blood. The CDR3: CSVQDTGELFF. In DNA form, the CDR3 reads TGCAGCGTTCAGGACACCGGGGAGCTGTTTTTT.